Presented here are 8 T cell receptor beta chains from one specimen sequenced in a study of cytomegalovirus exposure and HLA in healthy donors. Clones were sequenced by immunoSEQ multiplex PCR, and TCRdb holds only the in-frame ones, with some missing. Of about 150,000 clones in the sample, 94% were seen once. Sequencing was performed on PBMCs. The receptors were sampled from a man aged 18 to 30 in good health and CMV-seropositive.

This clone is a singleton in its sample. J is TRBJ2-1 and V is TRBV4-2, with 9 bases identical to TRBD2. Looked up from germline, CDR1 is LGHNA and CDR2 is YNFKEQ. The CDR3 loop spans 18 amino acids. V was clipped by 3 bases and J by 1 base; unmatched bases: 10. The CDR3 spells CASSHPKVAGGSYNEQFF. CDR3 nucleotide sequence: TGTGCCAGCAGCCACCCGAAGGTTGCGGGAGGGTCCTACAATGAGCAGTTCTTC.

The chain couples TRBV18 to TRBJ2-1; possible D gene TRBD1, 6 bases. Germline CDR1 is KGHSH and CDR2 is LQKENI. CDR3 length: 15 residues. With 1 base removed from V and 2 bases from J, the gap between germline ends came to 9 bases. CDR3 in DNA: TGTGCCAGCTCACCACAAACAGGGACCTACAATGAGCAGTTCTTC. As protein: CASSPQTGTYNEQFF.

The J gene is TRBJ2-7, the V gene TRBV4-1, with 9 bases that match TRBD2. V trimming: 1 base; J trimming: 4 bases; junction bases outside the gene matches: 8. The germline gives CDR1 MGHRA, CDR2 YSYEKL. CDR3 length equals 16 residues. CDR3 DNA sequence: TGCGCCAGCAGCCAAGCCCGGACTAGCGTTAGTTACGAGCAGTACTTC. Its translation: CASSQARTSVSYEQYF.

This clone was recorded once. The chain employs TRBV2 and TRBJ1-2; a weak D match, TRBD1 (6 bases). The CDR3 covers 15 residues. Trimming removed 6 bases at V and 4 bases at J, with 18 bases between. Germline loops: CDR1 SNHLY, CDR2 FYNNEI. Here the CDR3 reads CASRATRGEGYGYTF. The DNA for the CDR3 is TGTGCCAGCAGAGCTACCAGGGGCGAGGGCTATGGCTACACCTTC.

The chain is built from TRBV29-1 and TRBJ2-1; 9 bases line up with TRBD2. Germline CDR1 reads SQVTM; CDR2 reads ANQGSEA. The CDR3 contains 14 residues. The junction had 6 bases not matched to a gene; V was cut back by 5 bases and J by 4 bases. CDR3 nucleotide sequence: TGCAGCGTTTCTACTAGCGGGTGGTACAATGAGCAGTTCTTC. Translated, it gives CSVSTSGWYNEQFF.

On this clone itself: The sample carries other DNA sequences with the same CDR3. The CDR3 nucleotides read TGTGCCAGCTCACCGGGACAGGGGAATCAGCCCCAGCATTTT. Protein sequence: CASSPGQGNQPQHF. The chain uses TRBV18 and TRBJ1-5; 10 bases map to TRBD1. The CDR3 covers 14 residues. With V trimmed by 3 bases and J by 4 bases, 0 bases remained unmatched. Germline-derived CDR1 and CDR2 are KGHSH and LQKENI.

The chain has TRBV28 and TRBJ1-2; D unresolved. V lost 1 base and J 8 bases, leaving 14 bases between the germline ends. The CDR3 extends over 14 amino acids. The V gene's germline CDR1 is MDHEN and CDR2 SYDVKM. CDR3 DNA sequence: TGTGCCAGCAGTTTATTTGCAGGCCCGGGGGGCTACACCTTC. Translation: CASSLFAGPGGYTF.

The rearrangement links TRBV14 to TRBJ2-7; 7 bases agree with TRBD1. Germline CDR1 is SGHDN and CDR2 is FVKESK. V shed 6 bases and J 4 bases; nucleotides not matched to a gene: 3. The CDR3 covers 12 residues. The CDR3: CASSAQGYEQYF. CDR3 sequence (DNA): TGTGCCAGCAGTGCACAGGGGTACGAGCAGTACTTC.